This TCR beta chain was recorded in a study of blood T cells in healthy people across ages. Across the whole study: Capture by template switching was about one barcoded beta molecule per two T cells.

Using a J-beta primer mix together with a sample-barcoded 5' primer, a second PCR was run for about 6 to 11 cycles. MiXCR, applied by TCRdb to the 5' RACE reads, yields one record per CDR3 protein. Among around 520,000 distinct CDR3 sequences listed, over 25% were seen once. This CDR3 spans 13 amino acids. Germline CDR1 LGHDT, CDR2 YNNKEL (reference sequence). These records were also assigned to another study, of T cells of mothers and their children.

The sequence derives from a boy under 10 years old in good health. Sample: blood. The V gene is TRBV3-1, the J gene TRBJ2-5, with D perhaps being TRBD1 or TRBD2 (5 bases each). TRBJ2-1 matches the DNA end more closely, so the J call is doubtful. The CDR3 coding sequence is TGTGCCAGCAGCCAAATTGGGGGAGAGGAGCAGTTCTTC. Its protein product is CASSQIGGEEQFF.